This TCR beta chain was identified in a study of T cells after yellow fever vaccination. Study-level background: Fractions low in cell number were prepared with SMART-Seq v4 Ultra Low Input. Overall study results and limits: Clones from primary vaccination mostly reappeared after the booster (roughly 97% CD4, over 85% CD8).

With regard to this clonotype: The antigen remains unidentified.

Germline-derived CDR1 and CDR2 are SGHTA and FQGNSA. This CDR3 has 17 residues. V lost 4 bases to trimming and J lost 4 bases; unmatched junction nucleotides: 11. A universal primer site and UMIs were added as TCR cDNA was made by 5'RACE template switching. One entry per CDR3 protein results from TCRdb running MiXCR on the 5' RACE reads. The sample contains 500,000 to 650,000 distinct CDR3 sequences, 10% to 15% of which appear only once. The sample in question was PBMCs, obtained on the day of the yellow fever booster vaccination. The TCR was taken from a man aged 25 to 40 who received the YFV17D yellow fever vaccine. The chain joins TRBV7-2 to TRBJ1-5; 9 bases map to TRBD1. CDR3 sequence reads: CASSSGPGQGRNQPQHF. The CDR3 region has the DNA TGTGCCAGCAGCTCGGGACCGGGACAGGGTCGAAATCAGCCCCAGCATTTT.